The entry that follows covers one T cell receptor beta chain sequence. What it binds is not known. Conversion of TCR transcripts into cDNA relied on 5'RACE template switching, which added a universal primer site and UMIs. From the 5' RACE reads, TCRdb called clonotypes with MiXCR, one entry per CDR3 protein. Of about 580,000 distinct CDR3 sequences in the sample, less than 20% are singletons; the top ten hold roughly 17%. This sample is part of a study of T cells after yellow fever vaccination. The study's findings and limits: Clonotypes found in both CD4 and CD8 compartments made up a small share. Most primary-vaccination clones reappeared after the booster (approximately 95% CD4, roughly 88% CD8).

CDR3 size: 13 residues. CDR1 SGHTA and CDR2 FQGNSA come from the germline V gene. The V gene lost 0 bases and the J gene lost 5 bases, with 7 bases spanning the gap. Specimen: PBMCs, collected less than 6 days after the first yellow fever vaccination. This clonotype originated in a man in his late teens or twenties who received the YFV17D yellow fever vaccine. The chain links TRBV7-2 to TRBJ1-2; TRBD1 might be the D (5 bases). CDR3 sequence reads: CASSLAREYGYTF. The CDR3 coding sequence is TGTGCCAGCAGCTTAGCCAGGGAGTATGGCTACACCTTC.